The 10 T cell receptor beta chains listed next were all sequenced from one sample in a study of T-cell memory formation after mild COVID-19 (dated by TCRdb to the early 2020s). The library was prepared using 5' RACE. For sequencing, an Illumina NovaSeq 6000 was employed. TCRdb reworked the public reads: Q25 trimming with fastp, MiXCR clone assembly, productive beta chains retained. Under each unique CDR3 protein, matching rows form one entry showing the most common genes and DNA. The sample table records roughly 130,000 distinct CDR3 sequences; approximately 5.9% of these occur just once. Of the sample, 2% to 2.5% falls within the top ten clones. The sequenced sample was PBMCs or a T cell subset sorted from them (not recorded which). The source of these receptors is an adult woman who had mild COVID-19 (a few samples of this study predate the infection). The sample titles of this study are shuffled in the database, so cell type and time point are left out; the donor was told from shared clones.

This clonotype came up many times. This chain uses TRBV12-3 or TRBV12-4 with TRBJ1-3; 11 bases agree with TRBD1. V dropped 6 bases and J dropped 7; count of bases not matched to a gene: 8. The CDR3 has 15 amino acids. The CDR3, as DNA: TGTGCCAGCAGCCCCGGGACAGGGGGAGTGAACACCATATATTTT. This gives the protein CASSPGTGGVNTIYF.

This clonotype was recorded a few times. The rearrangement links TRBV5-8 to TRBJ2-1; TRBD2 is a possible D gene (6 bases). CDR1 and CDR2 (germline): SGHTS, YDEGEE. The CDR3 spans 13 residues. V was shortened by 2 bases and J by 13 bases, with 16 bases between the two germline ends. The DNA of the CDR3 is TGTGCCAGCAGCTTTATGGGAGGCGGAGGACAGTTCTTC. This encodes CASSFMGGGGQFF. The full variable domain, in which reference TRBV5-8 and TRBJ2-1 provide the parts outside the CDR3, is EAGVTQSPTHLIKTRGQQATLRCSPISGHTSVYWYQQALGLGLQFLLWYDEGEERNRGNFPPRFSGRQFPNYSSELNVNALELEDSALYLCASSFMGGGGQFFGPGTRLTVL.

This clonotype was observed at least ten times. The chain uses TRBV30 and TRBJ2-3, with D possibly being TRBD2 (6 bases). CDR3 length: 18 amino acids. CDR1 and CDR2 from the germline V gene are GTSNPN and SVGIG (reference sequence). Trimming removed 1 base from V and 2 bases from J, with 22 bases in between. Here the CDR3 DNA reads TGTGCCTGGAGTGACAGATTTGGACGGAGGGGCTTCACAGATACGCAGTATTTT. Translation: CAWSDRFGRRGFTDTQYF. Together with reference TRBV30 and TRBJ2-3, the CDR3 gives the full variable domain: SQTIHQWPATLVQPVGSPLSLECTVEGTSNPNLYWYRQAAGRGLQLLFYSVGIGQISSEVPQNLSASRPQDRQFILSSKKLLLSDSGFYLCAWSDRFGRRGFTDTQYFGPGTRLTVL.

This clonotype was observed a few times. The rearrangement uses TRBV5-5 and TRBJ2-6; 8 bases agree with TRBD1. V shed 0 bases, J shed 2 bases, and the junction held 10 bases outside the gene matches. The CDR3 runs 19 residues. The germline V gene has CDR1 SGHKS and CDR2 YYEKEE (reference sequence). The chain's CDR3 is CASSLVVTGVSTGANVLTF. The CDR3 DNA reads as TGTGCCAGCAGCTTGGTGGTGACAGGGGTCTCCACTGGGGCCAACGTCCTGACTTTC.

This clonotype was recorded at least ten times. The chain links TRBV7-2 to TRBJ1-2, with D unresolved. Deletions cut 5 bases from V and 4 bases from J, with 8 bases between. The CDR3 spans 12 residues. CDR1 is SGHTA and CDR2 is FQGNSA in the germline V gene. CDR3 sequence reads: CASSARGYGYTF. CDR3 coding DNA: TGTGCCAGCAGCGCCCGAGGCTATGGCTACACCTTC.

V and J are TRBV20-1 and TRBJ2-3; D ambiguous. The CDR3 is made up of 12 amino acids. Germline lookup yields CDR1 DFQATT and CDR2 SNEGSKA (reference sequence). V lost 4 bases, J lost 2 bases, and 7 bases lay in between. The CDR3 sequence: CSAKRNTDTQYF. As DNA, the CDR3 is TGCAGTGCTAAACGGAACACAGATACGCAGTATTTT.

This clonotype was observed a few times. The chain joins TRBV20-1 to TRBJ2-5; D not certain. This CDR3 comprises 12 residues. The ends were cut back, 3 bases at V and 2 bases at J, with 7 bases in the middle. Germline V gives CDR1 DFQATT, CDR2 SNEGSKA (reference sequence). CDR3 bases: TGCAGTGCTAGCGCACCTCAAGAGACCCAGTACTTC. Its translation is CSASAPQETQYF.

There are a few counts of this clonotype. This chain connects TRBV12-3 or TRBV12-4 to TRBJ1-2, with 7 positions matching TRBD1. With 7 bases clipped from V and 4 bases from J, the junction kept 6 bases outside the gene matches. This CDR3 is built from 13 residues. The CDR3 loop is CASKAGTAYGYTF. The CDR3 region has the DNA TGTGCCAGCAAGGCTGGGACAGCCTATGGCTACACCTTC.

The chain is built from TRBV2 and TRBJ2-7, with 7 bases that match TRBD1. The CDR3 is made up of 13 amino acids. V gave up 4 bases and J gave up 4 bases; unmatched junction bases: 4. The germline V gene has CDR1 SNHLY and CDR2 FYNNEI. CDR3 sequence reads: CASSVQGRYEQYF. CDR3 bases: TGTGCCAGCAGTGTACAGGGGCGGTACGAGCAGTACTTC. Full variable domain (rest looked up from reference TRBV2 and TRBJ2-7): EPEVTQTPSHQVTQMGQEVILRCVPISNHLYFYWYRQILGQKVEFLVSFYNNEISEKSEIFDDQFSVERPDGSNFTLKIRSTKLEDSAMYFCASSVQGRYEQYFGPGTRLTVT.

In this sample, this clonotype turned up a few times. The gene calls are TRBV20-1 and TRBJ2-3, with 11 bases aligning to TRBD2. The CDR3 contains 16 residues. Germline-derived CDR1 and CDR2 are DFQATT and SNEGSKA (reference sequence). V lost 1 base to trimming and J lost 4 bases; unmatched junction nucleotides: 7. The CDR3 region has the DNA TGCAGTGCTAGAGGATTAGCGGGGGGGCTGGCAGATACGCAGTATTTT. This codes for CSARGLAGGLADTQYF.